This T cell receptor beta chain was recovered during a study of control samples from healthy donors and cancer patients. Produced via immunoSEQ multiplex PCR; TCRdb's table is partial and in-frame only. This table has some 130,000 clones, 85% to 95% appearing once. Germline V gives CDR1 MNHNS, CDR2 SASEGT. The CDR3 contains 15 residues. Trimming removed 2 bases at V and 4 bases at J, with 14 bases between. The TCR originated in a man aged 25 to 40 in good health. Sequenced input: blood. V is TRBV6-1 and J is TRBJ1-2; a possible D gene is TRBD1 (5 bases). Here the CDR3 reads CASSELGTAAYGYTF. The CDR3 nucleotides read TGTGCCAGCAGTGAACTAGGGACGGCGGCCTATGGCTACACCTTC.